This T cell receptor (beta chain) was captured in a study of cytomegalovirus exposure and HLA in healthy donors. The primer mix had 60 Vbeta and 13 Jbeta primers. Clones were sequenced by immunoSEQ multiplex PCR, and TCRdb holds only the in-frame ones, with some missing. The table lists over 130,000 clones, approximately 88% of them singletons. Study-level points and caveats: Donor immune exposure was known only as CMV serostatus. HLA-A and HLA-B allele assignments for most subjects were reportedly predicted accurately using TCR beta sequences. Researchers reported from a later analysis that most CMV-associated TCR beta chains appeared HLA-restricted. Presence/absence analysis assumed near-uniform sequencing depth across donors.

V was cut by 7 bases and J by 8 bases, with 20 bases left in between. The CDR3 is 15 residues long. This clone was seen once. Its matching antigen is unknown. The rearrangement joins TRBV23-1 to TRBJ1-4; D possibly corresponds to TRBD1 (6 bases). TRBV23-1 is assigned to the ORF class and has an uncertain function. This TCR came from a woman aged 40 to 50 in good health and CMV-seronegative. The specimen was PBMCs. The CDR3 region has the DNA TGCGCCAGCACGCCACTACACAGGGAAGGCGAAAAACTGTTTTTT. The encoded protein is CASTPLHREGEKLFF.